Each of the 6 T cell receptor beta chains below was sequenced from the same sample in a study of response to subunit inactivated influenza vaccine. Each CDR3 protein is one row after TCRdb ran MiXCR on the RT-PCR reads. The sample records 710,000 or so distinct CDR3 sequences, 15% to 18% being singletons. The sequencing here drew on PBMCs from blood, taken about 12 days after vaccination. These TCRs come from a man aged 45-65 years who received an inactivated influenza vaccine.

This clonotype showed up just a few times. The J gene is TRBJ1-5, the V gene TRBV20-1, with D perhaps matching TRBD1 (5 bases). Germline CDR1 reads DFQATT; CDR2 reads SNEGSKA (reference sequence). This CDR3 spans 15 amino acids. V was pared by 3 bases and J by 0 bases, with 12 bases between. The CDR3 sequence: CSARRGGDSNQPQHF. CDR3 DNA: TGCAGTGCTAGGCGCGGGGGGGATAGCAATCAGCCCCAGCATTTT.

This clonotype was found a few times. This sequence joins TRBV7-9 and TRBJ2-5, with a weak D call TRBD1 (6 bases). Germline values: CDR1 SEHNR, CDR2 FQNEAQ (reference sequence). The CDR3 sequence is 15 residues long. With 3 bases removed from V and 7 bases from J, the gap between germline ends came to 18 bases. CDR3: CASSLDSVRSGTQYF. DNA of the CDR3: TGTGCCAGCAGCTTGGACAGCGTACGGAGCGGGACCCAGTACTTC.

This clonotype has more than one count but fewer than ten. The chain links TRBV28 to TRBJ1-4; D is uncertain. This CDR3 contains 16 residues. V dropped 2 bases and J dropped 3 bases, with 13 bases sitting between them. Germline V gene sequence: CDR1 MDHEN, CDR2 SYDVKM. CDR3 sequence: CASSLPRTDPNEKLFF. The CDR3 nucleotides are TGTGCCAGCAGTTTACCCAGGACCGACCCTAATGAAAAACTGTTTTTT.

This clonotype was detected a few times. This rearrangement joins TRBV7-2 to TRBJ2-7, with 8 bases matching TRBD1. V shed 6 bases, J shed 4 bases, and the junction held 8 bases outside the gene matches. Germline V gene data show CDR1 as SGHTA and CDR2 as FQGNSA. The CDR3 loop spans 14 amino acids. This chain's CDR3 is CASSPTGVRYEQYF. The CDR3 DNA follows: TGTGCCAGCAGTCCGACAGGGGTTCGTTACGAGCAGTACTTC.

This clonotype was seen only a few times. This could be a read error, since a much larger clone is one nucleotide away. The V and J genes are TRBV6-2 or TRBV6-3 and TRBJ2-2; D not resolved. There are 11 residues in the CDR3. Trimming stripped 6 bases from V and 6 bases from J, with 5 bases between. CDR1 MNHEY and CDR2 SVGEGT come from the germline V gene. This CDR3 reads CASSHPGELFF. CDR3 bases: TGTGCCAGCAGCCACCCCGGGGAGCTGTTTTTT.

This clonotype was detected only a few times. V and J are TRBV9 and TRBJ2-3, with 9 positions matching TRBD1. In germline, CDR1 is SGDLS, CDR2 YYNGEE. This CDR3 comprises 15 residues. V gave up 0 bases and J gave up 4 bases; unmatched junction bases: 3. The CDR3 reads CASSVGWTGADTQYF. The CDR3 DNA sequence: TGTGCCAGCAGCGTAGGTTGGACAGGGGCAGATACGCAGTATTTT.